This TCR beta chain was observed in a study of radiotherapy plus CTLA-4 blockade in lung cancer. From germline, CDR1 is SGDLS and CDR2 YYNGEE. The CDR3 contains 15 residues. V dropped 4 bases and J dropped 5 bases, with 15 bases sitting between them. Each patient with chemo-refractory metastatic non-small-cell lung cancer was treated with focal radiation plus CTLA-4 blockade using ipilimumab. As regards this clone: No antigen is known for it.

Study conclusions and caveats: Reports state that early shifts in blood T cell clones, with interferon-beta, best predicted response.

The method was immunoSEQ multiplex PCR; TCRdb's version includes in-frame clones alone and lacks a portion of them. The sample has some 110,000 clones; just under 80% are singletons. The sequenced sample was peripheral blood, obtained from a patient treated with radiotherapy plus ipilimumab. The TCR originated in a human donor with non-small cell lung cancer who had a partial response to radiotherapy plus ipilimumab. V gene TRBV9 combines with J gene TRBJ1-4; tentatively, D is TRBD1 (5 bases). The CDR3, as DNA: TGTGCCAGCAGCCCCGGACAAGAGGAAAATGAAAAACTGTTTTTT. It specifies CASSPGQEENEKLFF.